This is a list of T cell receptor beta chains from one sample in a study of Ad26.COV2.S vaccination and SARS-CoV-2 variants. The protocol was immunoSEQ multiplex PCR, while the TCRdb copy is restricted to in-frame clones and leaves out a portion. This table holds around 320,000 clones, roughly 84% found once. The starting material was peripheral blood, obtained in a trial of Ad26.COV2.S vaccine versus placebo. The receptors were sampled from a person between 18 and 65 years old who received the Ad26.COV2.S COVID-19 vaccine or a placebo. The CDR3 runs from the conserved cysteine through the conserved F or W. Each record gives: V gene, J gene, CDR3 length, D gene, clone size, CDR3 DNA, CDR3 protein. The D gene is left open where the match is weak. Clone size is not always given. Where it is, it says once, few, many or a class for expanded clones.

TRBV7-9	TRBJ1-4	13	-	-	TGTGCCAGCAGTCAGAGGGCGCGTGAAAAACTGTTTTTT	CASSQRAREKLFF
TRBV7-2	TRBJ2-7	15	TRBD1	-	TGTGCCAGCAGCTCAACCGGGACAGCTCCCTACGAGCAGTACTTC	CASSSTGTAPYEQYF
TRBV5-1	TRBJ1-1	16	TRBD1	-	TGCGCCAGCAGCCTTCGGACAGGGGTTATGAACACTGAAGCTTTCTTT	CASSLRTGVMNTEAFF
TRBV9	TRBJ2-7	14	TRBD1	-	TGTGCCAGCAGCGGGGGACAGGGCTCCTACGAGCAGTACTTC	CASSGGQGSYEQYF
TRBV19	TRBJ2-7	12	TRBD1	-	TGTGCCAGTAGTAGACAGGGTTACGAGCAGTACTTC	CASSRQGYEQYF
TRBV24-1	TRBJ2-5	14	-	-	TGTGCCACCAGTGATTCGGGCAGGGAAAAGACCCAGTACTTC	CATSDSGREKTQYF
TRBV30	TRBJ2-1	11	-	-	TGTGCCCTCGCCCCAGTGGTTGAGCAGTTCTTC	CALAPVVEQFF
TRBV18	TRBJ2-5	17	TRBD1	-	TGTGCCAGCTCACCCCGGGACAGAGCACCTAAAAGGGAGACCCAGTACTTC	CASSPRDRAPKRETQYF
TRBV7-9	TRBJ1-5	15	-	-	TGTGCCAGCAGCCAGGGGATACATAGCAATCAGCCCCAGCATTTT	CASSQGIHSNQPQHF
TRBV6-2/TRBV6-3	TRBJ1-6	13	-	-	TGTGCCAGCAGTTACAGGGTTAATTCACCCCTCCACTTT	CASSYRVNSPLHF
TRBV27	TRBJ2-6	15	-	-	TGTGCCAGCAGTTCTCAGGGCTCTGGGGCCAACGTCCTGACTTTC	CASSSQGSGANVLTF
TRBV3-1/TRBV3-2	TRBJ2-3	13	TRBD2	-	TGTGCCAGCAGCGACAGCGGGGTTGATACGCAGTATTTT	CASSDSGVDTQYF
TRBV5-4	TRBJ2-1	12	-	-	TGTGCCAGCAGCTTGGCCGAGGGGGAGCAGTTCTTC	CASSLAEGEQFF
TRBV27	TRBJ1-4	15	-	-	TGTGCCAGCAGTCCTACCATGAGGCCTAATGAAAAACTGTTTTTT	CASSPTMRPNEKLFF
TRBV29-1	TRBJ1-2	14	-	many	TGCAGCTTTTCTACGACAGGAAAGGGCTATGGCTACACCTTC	CSFSTTGKGYGYTF
TRBV9	TRBJ1-4	17	TRBD1	-	TGTGCCAGCACCGGGGGGGACAGGGATGCAACTAATGAAAAACTGTTTTTT	CASTGGDRDATNEKLFF
TRBV7-2	TRBJ1-4	14	-	-	TGTGCCAGCAGCCAGGGCGGTGTCCTTGAAAAACTGTTTTTT	CASSQGGVLEKLFF
TRBV7-2	TRBJ1-2	14	TRBD1	few	TGTGCCAGCAGCCTACAGGTACAGGGGATCGGCTACACCTTC	CASSLQVQGIGYTF
TRBV6-4	TRBJ1-6	13	-	-	TGTGCCAGCAGTGACTCCGTGAATTCACCCCTCCACTTT	CASSDSVNSPLHF
TRBV5-4	TRBJ2-1	15	-	once	TGTGCCAGCAGCTTGGGGAAGGGCTCCTACAATGAGCAGTTCTTC	CASSLGKGSYNEQFF
TRBV7-6	TRBJ2-7	14	-	-	TGTGCCAGCAGCTTAGAGACGGGGGGCCACGAGCAGTACTTC	CASSLETGGHEQYF
TRBV3-1/TRBV3-2	TRBJ2-2	14	-	-	TGTGCCAGCAGCCAAGGGGGCAACACCGGGGAGCTGTTTTTT	CASSQGGNTGELFF
TRBV6-5	TRBJ1-1	13	TRBD1	-	TGTGCCAGCAGACCTACAGGGGACACTGAAGCTTTCTTT	CASRPTGDTEAFF
TRBV6-5	TRBJ1-1	15	-	-	TGTGCCAGCATTCAAATAGGGGACTTCGACACTGAAGCTTTCTTT	CASIQIGDFDTEAFF
TRBV4-2	TRBJ2-3	18	-	-	TGTGCCAGCAGCCAAGAATCAAGTCAGTATTGGGGCACAGATACGCAGTATTTT	CASSQESSQYWGTDTQYF
TRBV3-1/TRBV3-2	TRBJ1-6	15	TRBD1	-	TGTGCCAGCAGCCAAGGAGACAGGGCTTTTTCACCCCTCCACTTT	CASSQGDRAFSPLHF
TRBV13	TRBJ1-1	15	TRBD1	-	TGTGCCAGCAGCCCCACAGGGGGCGGGGGCACTGAAGCTTTCTTT	CASSPTGGGGTEAFF
TRBV2	TRBJ1-5	19	-	-	TGTGCCAGCAGTGAAGCGCTTTTTTTTTGGAGCTCTCACAATCAGCCCCAGCATTTT	CASSEALFFWSSHNQPQHF
TRBV28	TRBJ1-5	14	TRBD1	-	TGTGCCAGCAGCAGGGGGCGCAGCAATCAGCCCCAGCATTTT	CASSRGRSNQPQHF
TRBV9	TRBJ2-1	16	-	-	TGTGCCAGCACCGGACCTCGTGACCCCTCCTACAATGAGCAGTTCTTC	CASTGPRDPSYNEQFF
TRBV15	TRBJ2-3	15	TRBD1	-	TGTGCCACCAGCATTGGGACAGCTAGCACAGATACGCAGTATTTT	CATSIGTASTDTQYF
TRBV7-8	TRBJ2-7	15	-	-	TGTGCCAGCAGCTTAGGATCTGGCAGTTCCTACGAGCAGTACTTC	CASSLGSGSSYEQYF
TRBV6-2/TRBV6-3	TRBJ1-6	18	-	-	TGTGCCAGCAGTTACTCGGCGCCAGGGGACTCCTATAATTCACCCCTCCACTTT	CASSYSAPGDSYNSPLHF